This T cell receptor beta chain was found in a study of blood T cells in healthy people across ages. The second PCR ran roughly 7 to 12 cycles with a sample-barcoded 5' primer and J-beta primers. Each CDR3 protein is one row after TCRdb ran MiXCR on the 5' RACE reads. The sample gives over a million distinct CDR3 sequences, more than 35% of which show up once; under 20% is in the top ten. The CDR3 length is 19 residues. V gave up 2 bases and J gave up 3 bases; unmatched junction bases: 8. The V gene's germline CDR1 is MDHEN and CDR2 SYDVKM. Sequenced input: blood. This chain joins TRBV28 and TRBJ2-6; 12 bases map to TRBD2. The TCR originated in a woman aged 60-70 years in good health. CDR3 DNA: TGTGCCAGCAGTTTACGCGGACGACTAGCGGGAGATGGGGCCAACGTCCTGACTTTC. Protein: CASSLRGRLAGDGANVLTF. Combining the CDR3 with reference TRBV28 and TRBJ2-6 gives the whole variable domain DVKVTQSSRYLVKRTGEKVFLECVQDMDHENMFWYRQDPGLGLRLIYFSYDVKMKEKGDIPEGYSVSREKKERFSLILESASTNQTSMYLCASSLRGRLAGDGANVLTFGAGSRLTVL.